The rows below give T cell receptor beta chains drawn from one sample of a study of T cells in Graves' hyperthyroidism and ophthalmopathy. MiXCR was run by TCRdb on the multiplex PCR reads, yielding one entry per CDR3 protein. The table lists about 250,000 distinct CDR3 sequences, about 20% of them singletons, with 50% to 75% in the top ten. Sequenced material: blood. All receptors derive from a man aged 30-40 years with Graves' ophthalmopathy. The CDR3 runs from the conserved cysteine through the conserved F or W. Fields, in order: V gene, J gene, CDR3 protein.

v_call: TRBV12-3/TRBV12-4; j_call: TRBJ2-6; cdr3_aa: CASSFSTRMAGANVLTF
v_call: TRBV28; j_call: TRBJ1-1; cdr3_aa: CASRENRAEAFF
v_call: TRBV10-3; j_call: TRBJ1-1; cdr3_aa: CAISGTSLSNTEAFF
v_call: TRBV27; j_call: TRBJ2-1; cdr3_aa: CASSLAGANNEQFF
v_call: TRBV5-1; j_call: TRBJ2-7; cdr3_aa: CASSFDRSSRYEQYF
v_call: TRBV24-1; j_call: TRBJ2-1; cdr3_aa: CATSDPGLAVRQMDEQFF
v_call: TRBV20-1; j_call: TRBJ2-1; cdr3_aa: CSALASHKSSYNEQFF
v_call: TRBV10-3; j_call: TRBJ1-4; cdr3_aa: CAIGEKLFF
v_call: TRBV12-3/TRBV12-4; j_call: TRBJ1-2; cdr3_aa: CASSLTVPGYTF
v_call: TRBV7-2; j_call: TRBJ1-2; cdr3_aa: CASSPGTGLVGGYTF
v_call: TRBV3-1; j_call: TRBJ2-7; cdr3_aa: CASSIAGWQYF
v_call: TRBV9; j_call: TRBJ2-1; cdr3_aa: CASSVTVTGRVFNEQFF
v_call: TRBV5-1; j_call: TRBJ2-5; cdr3_aa: CASSQPRGGETQYF
v_call: TRBV6-1; j_call: TRBJ2-7; cdr3_aa: CASSVAGSAYEQYF
v_call: TRBV18; j_call: TRBJ2-1; cdr3_aa: CASSPMGGSNEQFF
v_call: TRBV27; j_call: TRBJ2-1; cdr3_aa: CASSSGLEGGEQFF
v_call: TRBV2; j_call: TRBJ1-2; cdr3_aa: CASSKDRAVGYTF
v_call: TRBV28; j_call: TRBJ2-6; cdr3_aa: CASSLVGPHSGANVLTF
v_call: TRBV7-3; j_call: TRBJ1-6; cdr3_aa: CASSLGRGADSPLHF
v_call: TRBV6-4; j_call: TRBJ2-1; cdr3_aa: CASSEGVGGPGHEQFF
v_call: TRBV7-2; j_call: TRBJ2-5; cdr3_aa: CASSVSMVLSETQYF
v_call: TRBV5-1; j_call: TRBJ1-6; cdr3_aa: CASSWTGEANSPLHF
v_call: TRBV5-5; j_call: TRBJ2-1; cdr3_aa: CASEVGNLYNEQFF
v_call: TRBV6-1; j_call: TRBJ1-2; cdr3_aa: CASSRGQGTYGYTF
v_call: TRBV5-1; j_call: TRBJ1-1; cdr3_aa: CASSNGQGNTEAFF
v_call: TRBV7-9; j_call: TRBJ2-6; cdr3_aa: CASSRLAGGGANVLTF
v_call: TRBV12-3/TRBV12-4; j_call: TRBJ1-2; cdr3_aa: CASSLARFKGLDYGYTF
v_call: TRBV28; j_call: TRBJ2-3; cdr3_aa: CASSPPPADTQYF
v_call: TRBV27; j_call: TRBJ1-1; cdr3_aa: CASSLSDRAVNTEAFF
v_call: TRBV7-9; j_call: TRBJ2-1; cdr3_aa: CASSLRRENGNEQFF
v_call: TRBV28; j_call: TRBJ2-5; cdr3_aa: CASSRASGRAWVETQYF
v_call: TRBV7-9; j_call: TRBJ1-1; cdr3_aa: CASSFYTRNTEAFF
v_call: TRBV11-3; j_call: TRBJ2-3; cdr3_aa: CASSQTSGNADTQYF
v_call: TRBV7-9; j_call: TRBJ2-7; cdr3_aa: CASRHDPYDEQYF
v_call: TRBV7-2; j_call: TRBJ2-1; cdr3_aa: CASRPSGRDNEQFF
v_call: TRBV20-1; j_call: TRBJ2-7; cdr3_aa: CSAPGTSLSYEQYF
v_call: TRBV28; j_call: TRBJ2-7; cdr3_aa: CASSLGARATYEQYF
v_call: TRBV11-2; j_call: TRBJ1-1; cdr3_aa: CASSLEANTEAFF
v_call: TRBV2; j_call: TRBJ2-7; cdr3_aa: CASGQDAHEQYF
v_call: TRBV6-1; j_call: TRBJ1-5; cdr3_aa: CAIQLYSNQPQHF
v_call: TRBV6-1; j_call: TRBJ1-4; cdr3_aa: CASSRRTDEKLFF
v_call: TRBV3-1; j_call: TRBJ2-1; cdr3_aa: CASSAGASSYNEQFF
v_call: TRBV5-1; j_call: TRBJ2-5; cdr3_aa: CASSLGDRGAGETQYF
v_call: TRBV9; j_call: TRBJ2-1; cdr3_aa: CASQKEGGDTYNEQFF
v_call: TRBV7-9; j_call: TRBJ2-7; cdr3_aa: CASSSDALPYEQYF
v_call: TRBV20-1; j_call: TRBJ2-1; cdr3_aa: CSAPPSGSRIEQFF
v_call: TRBV6-1; j_call: TRBJ1-1; cdr3_aa: CASSSHMVTEAFF
v_call: TRBV19; j_call: TRBJ2-7; cdr3_aa: CASTQSHQGIGTYEQYF
v_call: TRBV30; j_call: TRBJ2-3; cdr3_aa: CAWTSDPGTDTQYF
v_call: TRBV11-2; j_call: TRBJ2-1; cdr3_aa: CASSTYNEQFF
v_call: TRBV15; j_call: TRBJ2-2; cdr3_aa: CATSRNPLATAGELFF
v_call: TRBV12-3/TRBV12-4; j_call: TRBJ2-5; cdr3_aa: CASSSRPPSETQYF
v_call: TRBV9; j_call: TRBJ1-1; cdr3_aa: CASSVGTSNTEAFF